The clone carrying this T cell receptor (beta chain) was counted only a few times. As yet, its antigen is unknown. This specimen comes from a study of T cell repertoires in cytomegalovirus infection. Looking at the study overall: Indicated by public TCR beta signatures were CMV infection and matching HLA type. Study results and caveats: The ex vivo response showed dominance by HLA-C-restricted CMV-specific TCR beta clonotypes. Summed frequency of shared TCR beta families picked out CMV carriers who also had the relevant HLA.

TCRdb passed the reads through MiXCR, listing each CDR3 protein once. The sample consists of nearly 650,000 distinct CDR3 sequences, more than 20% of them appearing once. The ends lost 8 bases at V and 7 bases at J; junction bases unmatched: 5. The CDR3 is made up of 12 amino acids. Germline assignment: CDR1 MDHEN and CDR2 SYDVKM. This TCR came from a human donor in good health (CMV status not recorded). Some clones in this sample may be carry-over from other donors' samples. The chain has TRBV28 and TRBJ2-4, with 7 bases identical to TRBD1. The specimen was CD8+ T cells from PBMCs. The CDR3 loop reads CASGTVGNIQYF. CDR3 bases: TGTGCCAGCGGGACAGTGGGCAACATTCAGTACTTC.